This entry concerns a single T cell receptor beta chain. Clones were read by immunoSEQ multiplex PCR, and TCRdb kept only the in-frame ones, dropping some. Altogether a few hundred clones are present, about 18% being singletons, with the ten largest covering about 22%. Documented treatment: randomized to nivolumab then ipilimumab (arm A) or the reverse (arm B). The sample belongs to a study of sequential checkpoint blockade in melanoma. Study overall: TCRbeta immunosequencing was performed on DNA from roughly 90 pretreatment melanoma tumor samples.

The germline V gene encodes CDR1 SGHNT and CDR2 YENEEA. V was clipped by 6 bases and J by 5 bases; unmatched bases: 12. CDR3 size: 15 residues. This chain joins TRBV11-3 and TRBJ2-7; 8 bases line up with TRBD2. The receptor comes from a human donor with melanoma. Sequenced material: tumor tissue (inferred from file names), taken from a patient given nivolumab and ipilimumab in sequence. The DNA for the CDR3 is TGTGCCAGCAGTATGACCGGGACTAGGAGGAACGAGCAGTACTTC. Protein product: CASSMTGTRRNEQYF.